The source of this T cell receptor (beta chain) is a study of T cells in Graves' hyperthyroidism and ophthalmopathy. With 4 bases removed from V and 9 bases from J, the gap between germline ends came to 28 bases. Germline V gene data show CDR1 as SGHNT and CDR2 as YYREEE (reference sequence). The CDR3 has 17 amino acids. Amplified TCR beta CDR3 regions derived from RNA transcripts. A set of HTBI primers served as the primers for a first-round RT-PCR of the TCR CDR3. In TCRdb, the multiplex PCR reads were re-called with MiXCR into one record per CDR3 protein. Among approximately 58,000 distinct CDR3 sequences listed, 49% were seen once.

The chain couples TRBV5-4 to TRBJ2-5; D might be TRBD2 (7 bases). The sequenced material came from blood. This receptor was identified in a woman aged 30 to 39 with Graves' ophthalmopathy. For the CDR3, the DNA is TGTGCCAGCAGCAGTTGGGACCCGGGGAGGGGGGGTCAGCCCCAGTACTTC. Its translation is CASSSWDPGRGGQPQYF.